The present T cell receptor beta chain was sequenced within a study of OX40 agonist ivuxolimab in advanced cancers. Regarding the research as a whole: Ivuxolimab was a fully human IgG2 agonistic monoclonal antibody targeting the costimulatory receptor OX40 (CD134). Peripheral TCRbeta sequencing aimed to test whether ivuxolimab altered TCR sequence diversity and caused clonal T-cell expansion. Prior anti-PD-1, anti-PD-L1 or anti-CTLA-4 therapy was permitted, and approximately 42% of dose-escalation patients had received checkpoint inhibitors. In the dose-escalation cohort, 75% to 85% of patients were male, and the mean age was 60 years with a range of roughly 20 to 85. Among the roughly 50 dose-escalation patients, about 20 had hepatocellular carcinoma, about 15 melanoma, 9 renal cell carcinoma and 9 head and neck cancer. Intravenous ivuxolimab was administered to patients every 2 weeks at six dose levels: 0.01, 0.1, 0.3, 1.5, 3 and 10 mg/kg. Partial responses occurred in three dose-escalation patients, of whom one had hepatocellular carcinoma and two had cutaneous melanoma. The paper covers the monotherapy dose-escalation part of the phase I ivuxolimab trial, which included N of about 50 patients. Results and caveats for the whole study, not just this receptor: Low levels of normalized T-cell clonal expansion were also shown by some nonresponding patients. The antigen specificity of the clonally expanded peripheral T cells was not determined. In the 0.1-3.0 mg/kg groups, partial responders had among the lowest normalized peripheral clonal expansion, particularly in CD8+ T cells. After ivuxolimab, expanded clones were on average more numerous among CD8+ T cells than among CD4+ T cells. At doses from 0.1 to 3.0 mg/kg, clonal expansion was seen in both CD4+ and CD8+ blood T cells between baseline and week 6.

Patients with a history of autoimmune disease or receiving systemic immunosuppression were excluded from the trial. Peripheral blood for TCR sequencing was collected from all dose cohorts at baseline, on cycle 4 day 1, and on cycle 7 day 1. The samples were drawn from a first-in-human, open-label, multicenter phase I dose-escalation trial of ivuxolimab. Adults with locally advanced or metastatic head and neck squamous cell, hepatocellular, melanoma or renal cell carcinoma were enrolled in the trial. Before TCR sequencing, CD4+ and CD8+ T cells were separately sorted from peripheral blood. On this clone: Its antigen remains unidentified. The sample holds no much larger clone one base away, and base qualities are not on file.

For sequencing of the TCRbeta CDR3 region, genomic DNA was extracted from the sorted cells. The immunoSEQ Assay was used for sequencing of TCRbeta CDR3 regions. The clones in this table, taken by TCRdb from immuneACCESS, are in-frame only. Not every clone is retained; where verified, under half of the shortfall comes from an unresolved V gene, and the cause of the rest is unknown. The sample data list 40,000 to 50,000 clones, and 70% to 90% of these were observed just once. The top ten clonotypes cover around half of the sample. The receptor was isolated from an adult with an advanced solid tumor such as melanoma, head and neck, liver or kidney cancer. The input for sequencing was CD4+ or CD8+ T cells sorted from blood, taken in a trial of the OX40 agonist ivuxolimab.

The CDR3 corresponds to CSVKSRQGTYEQYF. The nucleotide sequence is TGCAGCGTTAAAAGTAGACAGGGGACCTACGAGCAGTACTTC. This chain joins TRBV29-1 to TRBJ2-7; 8 central nucleotides agree with TRBD1. The CDR3 contains 14 residues, cysteine and phenylalanine counted. Of all the DNA, just the CDR3 is kept, 42 bases in frame from base 1. From the germline V gene, CDR1 is SQVTM and CDR2 is ANQGSEA. Unmatched junction bases come to 8, with V trimmed by 5 bases and J by 2 bases.